The next 13 T cell receptor beta chains were all read from a single sample in a study of T cell changes during pregnancy in multiple sclerosis. TCRdb keeps only in-frame clones here, not all; method: immunoSEQ multiplex PCR. The profile covers some 100,000 clones, with more than 90% appearing a single time and around 1.2% taken by the ten largest. Specimen: peripheral blood, collected in the second trimester of pregnancy. The receptors here all came from a female donor with multiple sclerosis, enrolled in a pregnancy study.

V and J are TRBV25-1 and TRBJ2-7, with D tentatively TRBD2 (6 bases). The CDR3 has 13 amino acids. Germline CDR1 is MGHDK and CDR2 is SYGVNS. Trimming took 6 bases from V and 0 from J, leaving 9 bases between them. CDR3 in DNA: TGTGCCAGCAGAGGGGAGGCCTCCTACGAGCAGTACTTC. This encodes CASRGEASYEQYF.

The rearrangement joins TRBV15 to TRBJ1-1, with 9 bases aligning to TRBD1. This CDR3 has 16 amino acids. V lost 5 bases to trimming and J lost 1 base; unmatched junction nucleotides: 8. Germline V gene sequence: CDR1 LNHNV, CDR2 YYDKDF (reference sequence). The DNA for the CDR3 is TGTGCCACCAGCGGGTCGACAGGGGGTAAGAACACTGAAGCTTTCTTT. It is translated as CATSGSTGGKNTEAFF.

The J gene is TRBJ2-2, the V gene TRBV11-3; TRBD1 matches at 7 bases. The CDR3 has 16 amino acids. Germline CDR1 SGHNT, CDR2 YENEEA. Trimming at V came to 6 bases and at J to 0 bases, leaving 7 bases not matched to a gene. The DNA of the CDR3 is TGTGCCAGCAGTCCCGGGGACAGAGCGAACACCGGGGAGCTGTTTTTT. It translates to CASSPGDRANTGELFF.

This rearrangement joins TRBV5-1 to TRBJ1-1; D is perhaps TRBD1 (5 bases). The CDR3 runs to 15 residues. Between the trimmed V and J ends, which lost 4 bases and 1 base, there was a span of 14 bases. CDR1 is SGHRS and CDR2 is YFSETQ in the germline V gene. The CDR3 sequence: CASSQEVGRNTEAFF. The CDR3 DNA is TGCGCCAGCAGCCAAGAGGTGGGGCGGAACACTGAAGCTTTCTTT.

The chain employs TRBV5-5 and TRBJ2-2, with 12 positions matching TRBD2. Losses at the gene ends were 3 bases for V and 7 bases for J; bases not matched to a gene: 7. Looked up from germline, CDR1 is SGHKS and CDR2 is YYEKEE (reference sequence). The CDR3 has 16 amino acids. The CDR3 nucleotides are TGTGCCAGCAGCTCCCGACTAGCGGGAGTAATCGGGGAGCTGTTTTTT. Translation: CASSSRLAGVIGELFF.

The chain joins TRBV2 to TRBJ1-3; D not resolved. CDR1 and CDR2 (germline): SNHLY, FYNNEI. Trimming shortened V by 8 bases and J by 1 base, and 15 bases separated the two germline ends. CDR3 length: 15 amino acids. The CDR3 here is CASGSQLPSGNTIYF. Written as DNA, the CDR3 is TGTGCCAGCGGGAGTCAGCTCCCATCTGGAAACACCATATATTTT.

The V and J genes are TRBV30 and TRBJ2-7; 10 positions agree with TRBD2. The CDR3 covers 13 residues. Germline loops: CDR1 GTSNPN, CDR2 SVGIG (reference sequence). Trimming cost V 4 bases and J 4 bases; bases outside gene matches: 4. In DNA form, the CDR3 reads TGTGCCTGGACCACTAGCGGGAAGTACGAGCAGTACTTC. Protein: CAWTTSGKYEQYF. Full variable domain (rest looked up from reference TRBV30 and TRBJ2-7): SQTIHQWPATLVQPVGSPLSLECTVEGTSNPNLYWYRQAAGRGLQLLFYSVGIGQISSEVPQNLSASRPQDRQFILSSKKLLLSDSGFYLCAWTTSGKYEQYFGPGTRLTVT.

V is TRBV28 and J is TRBJ1-2, with a possible D match to TRBD1 (5 bases). Germline CDR1 reads MDHEN; CDR2 reads SYDVKM. CDR3 size: 12 residues. V was pared by 5 bases and J by 7 bases, with 11 bases between. CDR3 bases: TGTGCCAGCAGTCGGAGGGACGGTGGCTACACCTTC. Protein: CASSRRDGGYTF.

This chain links TRBV7-6 with TRBJ2-3; D gene unclear. The CDR3 is made up of 12 amino acids. V was clipped by 5 bases and J by 0 bases, with 3 bases between them. Germline values: CDR1 SGHVS, CDR2 FNYEAQ. The CDR3 sequence: CASSTSTDTQYF. The DNA for the CDR3 is TGTGCCAGCAGCACTAGCACAGATACGCAGTATTTT.

This chain uses TRBV27 with TRBJ1-5, with TRBD1 matching 10 bases. CDR1 is MNHEY and CDR2 is SMNVEV in the germline V gene (reference sequence). The V gene end was trimmed by 2 bases and the J gene end by 6 bases; junction bases not matched to a gene: 10. This CDR3 has 17 amino acids. CDR3 in DNA: TGTGCCAGCAGTTTAATGGCGGGACAGGGGAAGGTTCAGCCCCAGCATTTT. This gives the protein CASSLMAGQGKVQPQHF.

This chain joins TRBV7-2 and TRBJ2-7; 8 nucleotides align to TRBD1. The germline V gene has CDR1 SGHTA and CDR2 FQGNSA. V gave up 6 bases and J gave up 3 bases; unmatched junction bases: 7. There are 14 residues in the CDR3. The CDR3, as DNA: TGTGCCAGCAGGCCGACAGGGGCGAGCTACGAGCAGTACTTC. It encodes CASRPTGASYEQYF.

The chain is built from TRBV7-2 and TRBJ1-2, with D tentatively TRBD1 (6 bases). Germline V lookup: CDR1 SGHTA, CDR2 FQGNSA. CDR3 length: 16 amino acids. V shed 2 bases and J shed 4 bases, with 17 bases lying between them. The DNA of the CDR3 is TGTGCCAGCAGCTTAATTGGAGATCCAGGGGTCTATGGCTACACCTTC. It translates to CASSLIGDPGVYGYTF.

The chain recombines TRBV7-8 with TRBJ1-5; a possible D gene is TRBD1 (5 bases). Trimming removed 4 bases from V and 1 base from J, with 14 bases in between. This CDR3 has 16 amino acids. Per germline, CDR1 SGHVS and CDR2 FQNEAQ. CDR3 nucleotides: TGTGCCAGCAGCTCCGACGGGGGAAGGAGCAATCAGCCCCAGCATTTT. Encoded protein: CASSSDGGRSNQPQHF.